Listed below are T cell receptor beta chains from one sample, sequenced in a study of cytotoxic CD8 clonotypes in ibrutinib-treated CLL. The data were produced by immunoSEQ multiplex PCR, yet TCRdb's version contains in-frame clones alone and is incomplete. The sample gives approximately 84,000 clones, roughly 84% of which show up once; under 6% is in the top ten. The sample was PBMCs, taken before ibrutinib treatment. The receptors originated from a human donor with chronic lymphocytic leukemia. CDR3s include the opening cysteine and the closing phenylalanine or tryptophan. The order of the fields is clone size, D gene, V gene, J gene, CDR3 protein, CDR3 DNA. A D gene is named only where the DNA matches it firmly. Expanded clones are given a class, and other clones once, few, many or no size at all.

>-|-|TRBV5-6|TRBJ2-7
CASSLGRGEQYF
TGTGCCAGCAGCTTGGGAAGGGGCGAGCAGTACTTC
>-|TRBD1|TRBV5-1|TRBJ1-1
CASSLVGQGTSTEAFF
TGCGCCAGCAGCTTGGTCGGACAGGGTACGAGTACTGAAGCTTTCTTT
>-|TRBD1|TRBV30|TRBJ2-5
CASDPGQGGETQYF
TGTGCCTCTGACCCCGGACAGGGAGGCGAGACCCAGTACTTC
>-|-|TRBV9|TRBJ1-2
CASTATLRYGYTF
TGTGCCAGCACGGCAACGCTAAGATATGGCTACACCTTC
>-|TRBD2|TRBV7-9|TRBJ2-1
CASSSGLAGAGEQFF
TGTGCCAGCAGCTCGGGACTAGCGGGAGCGGGTGAGCAGTTCTTC
>-|-|TRBV7-3|TRBJ2-6
CASSNRDLRSAGANVLTF
TGTGCCAGCAGCAACCGGGACCTAAGGAGTGCTGGGGCCAACGTCCTGACTTTC
>-|-|TRBV19|TRBJ2-2
CASSIDPAGPAGELFF
TGTGCCAGTAGTATAGATCCCGCGGGACCGGCCGGGGAGCTGTTTTTT
>-|-|TRBV30|TRBJ1-5
CAWSVGRDQPQHF
TGTGCCTGGAGTGTAGGCAGGGATCAGCCCCAGCATTTT
>-|TRBD2|TRBV7-6|TRBJ2-2
CASSQRGLADQRPGELFF
TGTGCCAGCAGCCAGAGGGGACTAGCGGATCAGAGGCCCGGGGAGCTGTTTTTT
>-|-|TRBV19|TRBJ1-5
CASSRGGKGSNQPQHF
TGTGCCAGTAGTAGAGGGGGGAAGGGTAGCAATCAGCCCCAGCATTTT
>-|-|TRBV4-2|TRBJ2-3
CASSQVRDTQYF
TGTGCCAGCAGCCAAGTGCGGGATACGCAGTATTTT
>-|-|TRBV5-1|TRBJ1-1
CASMTGEGHTEAFF
TGCGCCAGCATGACGGGCGAAGGACACACTGAAGCTTTCTTT
>-|-|TRBV27|TRBJ1-1
CASGYWGANTEAFF
TGTGCCAGCGGTTATTGGGGGGCGAACACTGAAGCTTTCTTT
>-|-|TRBV9|TRBJ2-2
CASSAGPYTGELFF
TGTGCCAGCAGCGCGGGACCGTATACCGGGGAGCTGTTTTTT
>few|-|TRBV2|TRBJ2-7
CASRGTSSSYEQYF
TGTGCCAGCAGGGGGACGTCGAGCTCCTACGAGCAGTACTTC
>few|-|TRBV4-3|TRBJ1-2
CASSQDSQTFSGYGYTF
TGCGCCAGCAGCCAAGATTCACAGACATTTTCTGGCTATGGCTACACCTTC
>-|-|TRBV2|TRBJ1-4
CASSRQTPVRGATNEKLFF
TGTGCCAGCAGTCGGCAGACTCCAGTCCGGGGGGCAACTAATGAAAAACTGTTTTTT
>-|-|TRBV9|TRBJ1-3
CASSVESDRGNTIYF
TGTGCCAGCAGCGTAGAGTCGGACCGAGGAAACACCATATATTTT
>-|-|TRBV5-4|TRBJ1-3
CASSLERASGNTIYF
TGTGCCAGCAGCTTGGAACGTGCCTCTGGAAACACCATATATTTT
>-|TRBD1|TRBV2|TRBJ1-4
CASKQGANEKLFF
TGTGCCAGCAAACAGGGGGCTAATGAAAAACTGTTTTTT
>-|-|TRBV18|TRBJ2-5
CASSPPVETQYF
TGTGCCAGCTCACCACCCGTGGAGACCCAGTACTTC
>few|TRBD1|TRBV30|TRBJ2-7
CAWSWTGTGAYEQYF
TGTGCCTGGAGTTGGACCGGGACAGGGGCCTACGAGCAGTACTTC
>once|-|TRBV6-1|TRBJ1-1
CASSGSTGNTEAFF
TGTGCCAGCAGTGGTAGTACAGGGAACACTGAAGCTTTCTTT
>-|TRBD1|TRBV11-3|TRBJ2-3
CASSPLDRYSTDTQYF
TGTGCCAGCAGCCCTCTGGACAGGTATAGCACAGATACGCAGTATTTT
>-|TRBD1|TRBV27|TRBJ2-7
CAAKTGGEGYEQYF
TGTGCCGCAAAGACAGGGGGAGAAGGCTACGAGCAGTACTTC
>-|TRBD2|TRBV5-1|TRBJ2-1
CASSSGSSGLNEQFF
TGCGCCAGCAGCTCAGGGAGTAGCGGGCTAAATGAGCAGTTCTTC
>-|-|TRBV10-2|TRBJ2-1
CASRDSSYNEQFF
TGCGCCAGCAGGGACAGCTCCTACAATGAGCAGTTCTTC
>-|TRBD1|TRBV27|TRBJ2-7
CASSLLDREGEQYF
TGTGCCAGCAGTTTATTGGACAGGGAAGGGGAGCAGTACTTC
>once|-|TRBV5-1|TRBJ1-3
CASSPSGGNTIYF
TGCGCCAGCAGCCCGTCGGGTGGAAACACCATATATTTT
>-|TRBD1|TRBV7-3|TRBJ1-2
CASSPRQGATGYTF
TGTGCCAGCAGCCCAAGGCAGGGGGCGACTGGCTACACCTTC
>few|TRBD1|TRBV6-5|TRBJ2-7
CASTLRQGVHEQYF
TGTGCCAGCACCTTGCGACAGGGGGTCCACGAGCAGTACTTC
>-|-|TRBV30|TRBJ2-7
CAWSVMGYEQYF
TGTGCCTGGAGTGTAATGGGCTACGAGCAGTACTTC
>few|-|TRBV30|TRBJ1-5
CAWRRTDSNQPQHF
TGTGCCTGGAGGAGGACGGATAGCAATCAGCCCCAGCATTTT
>-|-|TRBV11-1|TRBJ2-7
CASSQTGLALYEQYF
TGTGCCAGCAGCCAAACAGGGCTAGCTTTGTACGAGCAGTACTTC
>-|-|TRBV27|TRBJ1-5
CASSLNFFQPQHF
TGTGCCAGCAGTTTAAACTTTTTTCAGCCCCAGCATTTT
>-|-|TRBV7-7|TRBJ2-1
CASSLTRAFNEQFF
TGTGCTAGCAGCTTAACACGGGCCTTCAATGAGCAGTTCTTC